Sequencing of this TCR beta chain was carried out in a study of cytomegalovirus exposure and HLA in healthy donors. The PCR made use of 60 Vbeta and 13 Jbeta primers. Using immunoSEQ multiplex PCR, the repertoire was profiled, and TCRdb retains in-frame clones only, with some absent. The data hold roughly 110,000 clones, with more than 60% observed a single time. Unmatched junction bases numbered 2, after V lost 1 base and J lost 4 bases. Germline CDR1 reads SGHVS; CDR2 reads FQNEAQ. The CDR3 is made up of 16 amino acids. This clone came up a few times. Distinct nucleotide sequences in the sample also encode this CDR3.

The chain joins TRBV7-8 to TRBJ2-1, with 12 bases aligning to TRBD2. This TCR derives from a middle-aged man in good health and CMV-seronegative. Specimen: PBMCs. The CDR3 nucleotides read TGTGCCAGCAGCTTAGGGACTAGCGGGGCTTACAATGAGCAGTTCTTC. It codes for CASSLGTSGAYNEQFF.